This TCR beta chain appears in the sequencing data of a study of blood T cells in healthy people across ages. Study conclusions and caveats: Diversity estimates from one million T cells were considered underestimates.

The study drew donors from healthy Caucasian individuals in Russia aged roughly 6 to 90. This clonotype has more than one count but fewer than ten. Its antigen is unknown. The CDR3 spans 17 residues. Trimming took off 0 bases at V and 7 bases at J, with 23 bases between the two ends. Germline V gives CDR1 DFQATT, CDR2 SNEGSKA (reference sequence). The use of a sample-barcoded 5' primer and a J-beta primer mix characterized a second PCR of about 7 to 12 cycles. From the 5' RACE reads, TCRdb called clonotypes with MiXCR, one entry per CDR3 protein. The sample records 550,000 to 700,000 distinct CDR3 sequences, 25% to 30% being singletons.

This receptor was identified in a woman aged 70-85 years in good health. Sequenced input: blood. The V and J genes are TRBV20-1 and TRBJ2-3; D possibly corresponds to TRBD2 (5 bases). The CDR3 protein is CSAREVPSGPLGYTQYF. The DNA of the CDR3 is TGCAGTGCTAGAGAAGTCCCAAGCGGACCCCTGGGTTATACGCAGTATTTT.